Shown below are 18 T cell receptor beta chains from a single sample sequenced in a study of cytomegalovirus exposure and HLA in healthy donors. PCR used 60 Vbeta primers and 13 Jbeta primers. Sequencing was performed with immunoSEQ multiplex PCR; in TCRdb, only in-frame clones are kept and a portion is missing. The top ten clones hold more than 4% of a sample with 90,000 to 120,000 clones, 77% of them seen once. The specimen was PBMCs. Source of these receptors: a male donor in good health and CMV-seronegative.

The chain carries TRBV19 and TRBJ1-5; 7 bases are a match to TRBD1. With V trimmed by 4 bases and J by 2 bases, 8 bases remained unmatched. This CDR3 has 16 residues. Germline V gives CDR1 LNHDA, CDR2 SQIVND (reference sequence). The CDR3 coding sequence is TGTGCCAGTAGTACCACGAGACAGGGTGGCAATCAGCCCCAGCATTTT. Protein product: CASSTTRQGGNQPQHF.

The CDR3 loop is CAISVGLPRDEQFF. The CDR3 DNA reads as TGTGCCATCAGTGTTGGCCTCCCGCGGGATGAGCAGTTCTTC. This chain uses TRBV10-3 with TRBJ2-1, with D perhaps matching TRBD2 (5 bases). Germline V gene sequence: CDR1 ENHRY, CDR2 SYGVKD. CDR3 size: 14 residues. V was trimmed by 4 bases and J by 8 bases, leaving 15 bases between them.

The V and J genes are TRBV5-1 and TRBJ1-1, with D uncertain. The CDR3 has 17 amino acids. Deletions cut 0 bases from V and 5 bases from J, with 20 bases between. The germline CDR1 and CDR2 sequences are SGHRS and YFSETQ. The CDR3 region is CASSLGRGFQEWTEAFF. In DNA form, the CDR3 reads TGCGCCAGCAGCTTGGGACGGGGATTTCAGGAATGGACTGAAGCTTTCTTT.

This chain links TRBV5-1 with TRBJ2-7, with D tentatively TRBD2 (5 bases). The CDR3 is 15 residues long. V shed 5 bases and J shed 7 bases, with 22 bases lying between them. In germline, CDR1 is SGHRS, CDR2 YFSETQ. The DNA of the CDR3 is TGCGCCAGCAGATGGGAGCCAACCTCTCGTTGGGAGCAGTACTTC. It specifies CASRWEPTSRWEQYF.

The rearrangement uses TRBV6-1 and TRBJ2-1; maybe TRBD2 (6 bases). Trimming stripped 4 bases from V and 8 bases from J, with 15 bases between. This CDR3 region has 14 residues. CDR1 and CDR2 from the germline V gene are MNHNS and SASEGT. As DNA, the CDR3 is TGTGCCAGCAGTGCGGCGGGCGGGATGGATGAGCAGTTCTTC. Translation: CASSAAGGMDEQFF.

The genes are TRBV28 and TRBJ2-7; D might be TRBD2 (5 bases). Germline loops: CDR1 MDHEN, CDR2 SYDVKM. The CDR3 has 14 amino acids. The V and J ends lost 5 bases and 2 bases respectively, with 13 bases between them. For the CDR3, the DNA is TGTGCCAGCAGTGCTGAGGAGGCGCCCTACGAGCAGTACTTC. Protein: CASSAEEAPYEQYF. Full variable domain (remainder filled in from reference TRBV28 and TRBJ2-7): DVKVTQSSRYLVKRTGEKVFLECVQDMDHENMFWYRQDPGLGLRLIYFSYDVKMKEKGDIPEGYSVSREKKERFSLILESASTNQTSMYLCASSAEEAPYEQYFGPGTRLTVT.

The chain combines TRBV21-1 with TRBJ1-2; TRBD1 is the table's D call, not checked against the DNA. TRBV21-1 is listed as a pseudogene. This CDR3 contains 17 residues. For the CDR3, the DNA is TGTGCCAGCAGTCCCTACAGAGGGGGACCCTTCAGCTATGGCTACACCTTC. This codes for CASSPYRGGPFSYGYTF.

V usage is TRBV7-9 and J usage is TRBJ2-1; TRBD1 agrees at 12 bases. The CDR3 runs 19 residues. With 0 bases clipped from V and 8 bases from J, the junction kept 14 bases outside the gene matches. Germline CDR1 reads SEHNR; CDR2 reads FQNEAQ (reference sequence). The CDR3 is CASSLAFGRGTGGWDEQFF. CDR3 bases: TGTGCCAGCAGCTTAGCGTTTGGGAGGGGGACAGGGGGCTGGGATGAGCAGTTCTTC.

V gene TRBV27 combines with J gene TRBJ2-7, with D possibly matching TRBD1 (6 bases). Germline V gene lookup returns CDR1 MNHEY and CDR2 SMNVEV (reference sequence). This CDR3 is built from 14 residues. The ends were cut back, 8 bases at V and 2 bases at J, with 16 bases in the middle. CDR3 sequence: CASSAGTLAYEQYF. CDR3 bases: TGTGCCAGCTCAGCCGGGACACTAGCCTACGAGCAGTACTTC.

This chain's CDR3 is CASSHRGRVTEAFF. Here the CDR3 DNA reads TGTGCCAGTAGCCACAGGGGGAGAGTAACTGAAGCTTTCTTT. The chain links TRBV19 to TRBJ1-1, with 8 nucleotides matching TRBD1. V lost 6 bases, J lost 5 bases, and 8 bases stayed unmatched. Germline assignment: CDR1 LNHDA and CDR2 SQIVND (reference sequence). CDR3 length: 14 amino acids.

In its sample, this clone was seen a few times. This sequence joins TRBV10-1 and TRBJ2-3, with 13 nucleotides matching TRBD2. Germline-derived CDR1 and CDR2 are WNHNN and SYGVQD (reference sequence). The CDR3 spans 16 residues. With 4 bases clipped from V and 3 bases from J, the junction kept 4 bases outside the gene matches. Here the CDR3 reads CASSAGTSGTTDTQYF. CDR3 nucleotide sequence: TGCGCCAGCAGTGCGGGGACTAGCGGGACGACAGATACGCAGTATTTT.

The chain employs TRBV7-6 and TRBJ1-1; D is unresolved. Germline CDR1 is SGHVS and CDR2 is FNYEAQ. The CDR3 length is 14 residues. V lost 1 base to trimming and J lost 3 bases, with 9 bases between them. This CDR3 is CASSLGLTDTEAFF. The CDR3 region has the DNA TGTGCCAGCAGCTTAGGCCTCACGGACACTGAAGCTTTCTTT.

The V and J genes are TRBV10-3 and TRBJ2-7, with 15 nucleotides matching TRBD2. CDR1 is ENHRY and CDR2 is SYGVKD in the germline V gene. The J segment lost 4 bases and the V segment lost 9 bases, leaving 1 base of the junction unmatched. The CDR3 has 13 amino acids. The CDR3 sequence: CAIGLAGGYEQYF. The CDR3 DNA sequence: TGTGCCATTGGACTAGCGGGAGGGTACGAGCAGTACTTC.

In regard to this clone: A read error may account for a junction end that differs from germline. Other DNA sequences of this sample code for an identical CDR3. CDR3 residues: CASSAGTGLGYTF. The CDR3 nucleotides read TGCGCCAGCAGTGCTGGGACAGGTCTTGGCTACACCTTC. The rearrangement links TRBV6-5 to TRBJ1-2; 8 bases are shared with TRBD1. Per the germline V gene, CDR1 is MNHEY and CDR2 is SVGAGI. CDR3 length: 13 residues.

The chain employs TRBV28 and TRBJ2-7, with D possibly TRBD2 on 6 matching bases. The V gene lost 3 bases and the J gene lost 4 bases, with 10 bases spanning the gap. In germline, CDR1 is MDHEN, CDR2 SYDVKM. The CDR3 runs to 13 residues. The CDR3 sequence: CASSFRLAYEQYF. The DNA for the CDR3 is TGTGCCAGCAGTTTTAGGCTAGCGTACGAGCAGTACTTC.

This rearrangement joins TRBV15 to TRBJ1-2; no clear D. The CDR3 extends over 12 amino acids. Germline V lookup: CDR1 LNHNV, CDR2 YYDKDF (reference sequence). The V and J ends lost 5 bases and 2 bases respectively, with 6 bases between them. CDR3 in amino acids: CATSAENYGYTF. The CDR3 coding sequence is TGTGCCACCAGCGCAGAAAACTATGGCTACACCTTC. The full variable domain, its missing parts supplied by reference TRBV15 and TRBJ1-2, is DAMVIQNPRYQVTQFGKPVTLSCSQTLNHNVMYWYQQKSSQAPKLLFHYYDKDFNNEADTPDNFQSRRPNTSFCFLDIRSPGLGDTAMYLCATSAENYGYTFGSGTRLTVV.

This chain joins TRBV7-6 and TRBJ2-7; the match to TRBD1 covers 8 bases. The CDR3 has 14 residues. Germline V gene sequence: CDR1 SGHVS, CDR2 FNYEAQ. Trimming at V came to 1 base and at J to 6 bases, leaving 5 bases not matched to a gene. DNA for the CDR3: TGTGCCAGCAGCTTAGAGGCAGGGGGCGGCGAGCAGTACTTC. As protein: CASSLEAGGGEQYF.

The chain is built from TRBV18 and TRBJ2-3; D is perhaps TRBD2 (6 bases). Germline CDR1 is KGHSH and CDR2 is LQKENI. With 5 bases removed from V and 3 bases from J, the gap between germline ends came to 18 bases. This CDR3 region has 16 residues. The CDR3 nucleotides are TGTGCCAGCTCAGCCTCAGGAGGGAGGATAACAGATACGCAGTATTTT. Translating it yields CASSASGGRITDTQYF.